Here is one T cell receptor beta chain with its context. Its antigen remains undetermined. Base qualities are not recorded, but no much larger clone differs from it by a single base. The meaning of the sample's time point label: baseline before first vaccination. Samples from vaccinated people were obtained from the UK trials COV001 and COV002, which included a single-blind randomized controlled phase 2/3 trial of AZD1222 (ChAdOx1 nCoV-19) in healthy adults. For TCRbeta chain sequencing, PBMC samples were collected from trial participants at day 0 and at day 28 after the second dose. From the cysteine up to the phenylalanine, the CDR3 has a length of 16 residues. Only CDR3 DNA is held: 48 bases, read in frame from base 1. From the germline V gene, CDR1 is KGHSH and CDR2 is LQKENI. V is clipped by 1 base and J by 0 bases, and the sequence between their germline boundaries is 7 bases long. The CDR3 regions of human TCRbeta chains were subjected to immunosequencing. Per the authors' processing: Repertoire TCRs were checked for matches against a reference library of SARS-CoV-2-specific TCRs that had been generated using the MIRA antigen-specificity platform. Breadth meant the fraction of unique TCRs that were SARS-CoV-2-associated, whereas depth meant the fraction of total T cells that were SARS-CoV-2-associated. Using the MIRA data, each spike-specific TCR was mapped to the spike region that the TCR reacts to and placed in a CD4 or CD8 class. Log10-transformed breadth and depth values were compared by one-way ANOVA with Sidak's multiple comparisons tests. In TCRdb, the immuneACCESS table is reduced to in-frame sequences with V and J assigned. These tables do not hold every clone; where another copy was compared, an unresolved V gene accounts for under half, and the others remain unexplained. The D gene and trimming were derived from the DNA, and the V and J assignments and clone size from that table. Across this sample there are over 110,000 clones, with roughly 92% seen only once. Over 1.5% of the sample belongs to the ten largest clones.

This entry is derived from a study of T cell responses to AZD1222 COVID-19 vaccine (TCRdb year 2021). Regarding the complete study: AZD1222 recipients with second doses at about 4 weeks or about 12 weeks were pooled, because spike-specific TCR depth and breadth did not differ between schedules. A total of 230 to 250 trial participants underwent TCR sequencing, of whom under 220 had received two doses of AZD1222 and some 26 had received two doses of the MenACWY control vaccine. Trial participants were enrolled by age into 18-55, 56-69 and 70-plus year subgroups, with roughly 150, 30 and 60 TCR-sequenced participants respectively. The study at large found these results: After two AZD1222 doses, spike-specific TCR breadth and depth were significantly higher than at day 0 and than in MenACWY recipients. The 56-69-year group was small, and its depth increase did not reach significance, likely because of low power. Reportedly, almost half of the unique spike-specific TCRs recognized epitopes lying outside the regions that are mutated in the B.1.351 and B.1.1.7 variants. Because no samples from the day 14 peak response were available, repertoires could be characterized only after the peak T cell response. Conclusions about previously exposed vaccinees are limited because only a handful of AZD1222 recipients were SARS-CoV-2 seropositive at baseline. The whole spike protein was spanned by vaccine-associated CD4 TCRs, and dominant responses were seen in regions 160-218 and 743-854. Most participants were white British and females outnumbered males, and the authors suggested that clonal diversity may have been underestimated.

The sequence links TRBV18 to TRBJ2-6; the D gene cannot be resolved reliably. This TCR came from an adult in good health. Sequenced material: peripheral blood, taken on day 0 of AZD1222 vaccination. The bases are TGTGCCAGCTCACCACTGCAGGACTCTGGGGCCAACGTCCTGACTTTC. It is translated as CASSPLQDSGANVLTF.